What follows are 20 T cell receptor beta chains derived from one specimen sequenced in a study of cytomegalovirus exposure and HLA in healthy donors. A multiplex PCR was run with 60 Vbeta primers and 13 Jbeta primers. The repertoire was sequenced with immunoSEQ multiplex PCR; TCRdb's copy has only in-frame clones and lacks some. Among some 150,000 clones listed, around 83% were seen once. The sequenced material came from PBMCs. These receptors were collected from a woman aged 18-29 years in good health and CMV-seronegative.

This clone was counted between two and nine times. The rearrangement uses TRBV15 and TRBJ1-3; 9 bases are a match to TRBD1. CDR1 is LNHNV and CDR2 is YYDKDF in the germline V gene (reference sequence). With V trimmed by 1 base and J by 7 bases, 11 bases remained unmatched. This CDR3 spans 17 amino acids. CDR3 region: CATSRGGTGRFENTIYF. CDR3 coding DNA: TGTGCCACCAGCAGAGGGGGGACAGGGCGCTTCGAGAACACCATATATTTT.

This rearrangement joins TRBV18 to TRBJ2-7; weak D call: TRBD1 (5 bases). The CDR3 covers 15 residues. From germline, CDR1 is KGHSH and CDR2 LQKENI. The ends were cut back, 0 bases at V and 6 bases at J, with 15 bases in the middle. The CDR3 DNA reads as TGTGCCAGCTCACCACCAACAGGATACCACCGCGAGCAGTACTTC. Translating gives CASSPPTGYHREQYF.

The rearrangement uses TRBV27 and TRBJ1-3; D unclear. This CDR3 has 11 residues. The V gene lost 5 bases and the J gene lost 4 bases, with 3 bases spanning the gap. The germline CDR1 and CDR2 sequences are MNHEY and SMNVEV (reference sequence). CDR3 bases: TGTGCCAGCAGTCAGGGAAACACCATATATTTT. Its protein product is CASSQGNTIYF.

V gene TRBV27 combines with J gene TRBJ2-3; 13 positions agree with TRBD2. CDR1 is MNHEY, CDR2 SMNVEV, per germline (reference sequence). Trimming cost V 4 bases and J 8 bases; bases outside gene matches: 24. This CDR3 spans 21 amino acids. The CDR3 DNA reads TGTGCCAGCAGTTCCCCCCTACTAGCGGGAGGGCCGGCTTTCCCAATGGTTACGCAGTATTTT. Its protein product is CASSSPLLAGGPAFPMVTQYF.

V usage is TRBV11-2 and J usage is TRBJ1-2; 11 positions match TRBD1. This CDR3 spans 17 amino acids. Per the germline V gene, CDR1 is SGHAT and CDR2 is FQNNGV. The junction had 8 bases not matched to a gene; V was cut back by 4 bases and J by 1 base. Here the CDR3 reads CASSWGTGGIRNYGYTF. The DNA of the CDR3 is TGTGCCAGCAGCTGGGGGACAGGGGGGATTCGTAACTATGGCTACACCTTC.

The rearrangement uses TRBV5-1 and TRBJ1-6; 10 positions agree with TRBD1. V gave up 8 bases and J gave up 7 bases; unmatched junction bases: 3. This CDR3 has 13 residues. Germline loops: CDR1 SGHRS, CDR2 YFSETQ. DNA for the CDR3: TGCGCCAGGGGACAGGGGAAGAATTCACCCCTCCACTTT. This gives the protein CARGQGKNSPLHF.

The V and J genes are TRBV5-1 and TRBJ2-3, with 7 bases identical to TRBD1. With V trimmed by 6 bases and J by 5 bases, 6 bases remained unmatched. Germline V gives CDR1 SGHRS, CDR2 YFSETQ. This CDR3 contains 13 residues. The CDR3 is CASTDRALDTQYF. DNA of the CDR3: TGCGCCAGCACTGACAGGGCTCTAGATACGCAGTATTTT.

The V call is TRBV19, the J call TRBJ2-3; D gene unclear. V was clipped by 5 bases and J by 1 base, with 13 bases between them. The CDR3 sequence is 15 residues long. Per the germline V gene, CDR1 is LNHDA and CDR2 is SQIVND (reference sequence). CDR3 loop: CASSRQRAGTDTQYF. DNA of the CDR3: TGTGCCAGTAGTCGTCAGCGCGCCGGCACAGATACGCAGTATTTT.

CDR3 region: CASSLVTPGIPYEQYF. The CDR3 nucleotides are TGTGCCAGCAGTTTAGTTACACCCGGGATACCCTACGAGCAGTACTTC. The chain has TRBV27 and TRBJ2-7; maybe TRBD2 (5 bases). Germline V gene data show CDR1 as MNHEY and CDR2 as SMNVEV (reference sequence). The CDR3 is 16 residues long. Deletions cut 2 bases from V and 2 bases from J, with 16 bases between.

In nucleotides, the CDR3 is TGTGCCAGCAGTCCGCGGGTCCAAGGTCCCCTCCACTTT. Protein product: CASSPRVQGPLHF. The chain couples TRBV28 to TRBJ1-6; D is ambiguous. CDR1 MDHEN and CDR2 SYDVKM come from the germline V gene. The CDR3 is made up of 13 amino acids. V lost 5 bases to trimming and J lost 13 bases, with 15 bases between them.

This clone was recorded only once. The CDR3 region is CASSLTGPNTGELFF. As DNA, the CDR3 is TGTGCCAGCAGCTTAACAGGGCCGAACACCGGGGAGCTGTTTTTT. This chain uses TRBV7-6 with TRBJ2-2, with a weak D call TRBD1 (6 bases). Per the germline V gene, CDR1 is SGHVS and CDR2 is FNYEAQ. V shed 2 bases and J shed 0 bases, with 7 bases lying between them. CDR3 length: 15 residues.

This chain connects TRBV5-6 to TRBJ2-2, with D perhaps TRBD2 (7 bases). The CDR3 consists of 14 residues. Germline CDR1 reads SGHDT; CDR2 reads YYEEEE. Trimming shortened V by 3 bases and J by 5 bases, and 11 bases separated the two germline ends. CDR3 region: CASSSRGATGELFF. For the CDR3, the DNA is TGTGCCAGCAGCTCTCGGGGGGCGACCGGGGAGCTGTTTTTT.

The V and J genes are TRBV4-1 and TRBJ2-7; 7 nucleotides agree with TRBD2. V gave up 0 bases and J gave up 3 bases; unmatched junction bases: 14. Germline CDR1 MGHRA, CDR2 YSYEKL. The CDR3 loop spans 18 amino acids. The CDR3 DNA sequence: TGCGCCAGCAGCCAAGACCGTGGGCTAGCGGATAAGAACTACGAGCAGTACTTC. As protein: CASSQDRGLADKNYEQYF.

The chain has TRBV11-3 and TRBJ2-5, with 14 bases lining up with TRBD2. J gave up 1 base and V 5 bases, and 3 bases lay outside the gene matches. CDR3 length equals 16 residues. CDR1 and CDR2 from the germline V gene are SGHNT and YENEEA. CDR3 in amino acids: CASSPGLAGGQETQYF. The DNA for the CDR3 is TGTGCCAGCAGCCCCGGACTAGCGGGGGGCCAAGAGACCCAGTACTTC.

The chain links TRBV30 to TRBJ1-4, with D maybe TRBD1 (5 bases). Germline V gives CDR1 GTSNPN, CDR2 SVGIG (reference sequence). CDR3 length: 14 residues. V was pared by 0 bases and J by 7 bases, with 12 bases between. The CDR3: CAWSVGGGAEKLFF. Written as DNA, the CDR3 is TGTGCCTGGAGTGTTGGGGGAGGGGCTGAAAAACTGTTTTTT.

V usage is TRBV28 and J usage is TRBJ1-6; maybe TRBD1 (6 bases). CDR3 length: 13 residues. Germline V gene lookup returns CDR1 MDHEN and CDR2 SYDVKM. Trimming stripped 8 bases from V and 5 bases from J, with 10 bases between. CDR3 sequence: CASDTGNNSPLHF. The CDR3 DNA follows: TGTGCCAGCGATACAGGGAATAATTCACCCCTCCACTTT.

Here the CDR3 DNA reads TGTGCCAGCTCGCCCTGGCTAGCGGGGAACACCGGGGAGCTGTTTTTT. It specifies CASSPWLAGNTGELFF. The chain has TRBV27 and TRBJ2-2; TRBD2 matches 8 bases. The length of the CDR3 is 16 residues. V trimming: 8 bases; J trimming: 1 base; junction bases outside the gene matches: 9. The germline V gene encodes CDR1 MNHEY and CDR2 SMNVEV (reference sequence).

This clone was detected a few times. The chain carries TRBV6-6 and TRBJ2-3; D not certain. Germline-derived CDR1 and CDR2 are MNHNY and SVGAGI (reference sequence). This CDR3 has 11 amino acids. The V end was cut by 5 bases, the J end by 4 bases, with 4 bases between. CDR3 region: CASSVADTQYF. The CDR3 DNA follows: TGTGCCAGCAGTGTCGCAGATACGCAGTATTTT.

The chain recombines TRBV7-2 with TRBJ2-7, with a possible D match to TRBD1 (6 bases). CDR1 is SGHTA and CDR2 is FQGNSA in the germline V gene. The germline V and J ends were trimmed by 5 bases and 4 bases, with 18 bases remaining between them. The CDR3 is made up of 15 amino acids. For the CDR3, the DNA is TGTGCCAGCAGCCCCCCTTGGGGGCGCGGTTACGAGCAGTACTTC. Its protein is CASSPPWGRGYEQYF.

The V and J genes are TRBV4-3 and TRBJ1-5; maybe TRBD1 (5 bases). Trimming removed 0 bases from V and 4 bases from J, with 19 bases in between. This CDR3 comprises 18 residues. CDR1 LGHNA and CDR2 YSLEER come from the germline V gene. For the CDR3, the DNA is TGCGCCAGCAGCCAAGATCGAATGAGGCAGGGAAGAAATCAGCCCCAGCATTTT. It yields the protein CASSQDRMRQGRNQPQHF.